This entry concerns a single T cell receptor (beta chain). This clone's antigen is unknown. There are no base qualities to consult, and no much larger clone falls within one base. Total RNA and DNA were co-extracted from about 19-30 mg of bulk tissue with the AllPrep DNA/RNA mini kit, without cell sorting. Surgical resection was performed in China between 2015 and early 2016 on several patients with histopathologically diagnosed primary liver carcinoma. Patients had chronic HBV infection and were treatment-naive at sampling. Pieces of fresh tumor and adjacent tissue were cut in half, with one half kept in RNAlater at -80 degrees C and the other half sent for histology. The sample comes from a study of tumor-infiltrating lymphocytes in primary liver carcinoma (dated by TCRdb to 2015 to 2018). Background for the entire study: Of the five patients, three men and two women aged 30 to 69 years, four had hepatocellular carcinoma and one had combined HCC and intrahepatic cholangiocarcinoma. Technical replicate repertoires showed high reproducibility, with mean shared-clone rates approximately 0.89 and correlation coefficients above 0.95. Each sample produced roughly 3.5 to 8 million productive TCRbeta reads, and read depth showed no significant difference between tissue types. TCRbeta repertoire sequencing covered 35 specimens from 5 patients: around 25 tumor regions, 5 adjacent noncancerous liver tissues and 5 peripheral blood samples. TCRbeta repertoire sequencing, expression microarrays and whole-exome sequencing were combined in the study across five regions of each liver tumor, with adjacent normal tissue and blood also included. The five patients had tumors staged T1-T3 N0M0, with maximum diameters ranging from about 4.2 to 11 cm. Paper-wide results and their limitations: With just a few patients in the study, the authors point out that the findings should be validated in a larger study. The top 250 clones accounted for a significantly greater share of the repertoire in tumors than in blood (p = 0.039). Because sequencing covered only the TCR beta chain and unpaired alpha chains were not captured, true repertoire diversity is likely underestimated. Bulk unsorted samples precluded comparing CD4+ and CD8+ T cell repertoires. Repertoire overlap was higher between tumor regions (mean roughly 35%) than tumor-adjacent (around 17%) or tumor-blood (approximately 15%) pairs, consistent with antigen-driven expansion.

TCRbeta-specific cDNA was reverse-transcribed from 500 ng total RNA using a constant-region primer and ProtoScript II reverse transcriptase. The TCRbeta libraries were prepared through three rounds of nested multiplex PCR following a slightly modified ARM-PCR procedure. Each of the first two PCR rounds ran for about 10 cycles using multiplex TRBV1-TRBV30 forward primers together with a Cbeta reverse primer. A final 25-cycle PCR with Deep VentR polymerase added sample barcodes and Illumina adapters. Before sequencing, amplicons of 200-500 bp were purified from gel using a QIAquick gel extraction kit. TCRbeta amplicons were sequenced on an Illumina HiSeq 2500 with 250-bp paired-end reads. In the source study's methods: Trimmomatic v0.33 was used to quality-trim the reads, and FLASH v1.2.11 was used to merge paired reads so that full CDR3 sequences could be recovered. V, D and J germline segments were assigned to the rearranged TCRbeta sequences by MiGEC v1.2.1b. Clonotype statistics, along with Shannon-Wiener diversity indices, were calculated using VDJtools v1.0.0. To reduce sampling bias, subsequent analyses other than the diversity analysis used only the 250 most abundant clonotypes in each sample. TCRdb reanalyzed the raw reads on its own, using fastp at Q25 for trimming and MiXCR for clone calling, and kept in-frame beta chains. Duplicate CDR3 protein sequences are folded into a single record with the most common DNA and genes. TCRdb's processing, not the authors', yielded these V and J calls. This sample is represented by about 75,000 distinct CDR3 sequences; about 75% of them were singletons. Jointly, the top ten make up less than 30% of the sample.

Based on the germline V gene, the CDR1 and CDR2 sequences are SGHAT and FQNNGV. The CDR3, from cysteine to phenylalanine, totals 16 residues. The sequence is cut down to CDR3 DNA, 48 bases in frame from base 1. The TCR sequence derives from a man aged 35 to 55 with primary liver carcinoma and hepatitis B virus infection. The specimen was tumor-adjacent normal liver tissue. In this chain, TRBV11-2 is recombined with TRBJ2-5; the D gene is perhaps TRBD1 or TRBD2, each of them matching over 5 bases. The DNA sequence is as follows: TGTGTCAGTAGCAGGCGGTTGGTTGGGGGACAAGAGACCCAGTACTTC. Its translation is CVSSRRLVGGQETQYF.